These 10 T cell receptor beta chains were all obtained from the same sample, sequenced in a study of T cells in localized non-small cell lung cancer. Clones were sequenced by immunoSEQ multiplex PCR, and TCRdb holds only the in-frame ones, with some missing. The sample has tens of thousands of clones; about 87% are singletons. This specimen was peripheral blood, taken before any cancer treatment. Receptors originate from a man aged 40-75 years with stage I squamous cell lung carcinoma.

The chain carries TRBV4-2 and TRBJ2-2; no firm D call. CDR1 is LGHNA and CDR2 is YNFKEQ in the germline V gene. V gave up 1 base and J gave up 0 bases, with 9 bases separating them. The CDR3 spans 16 residues. The CDR3 loop is CASSQGPATNTGELFF. Written as DNA, the CDR3 is TGTGCCAGCAGCCAAGGTCCAGCGACGAACACCGGGGAGCTGTTTTTT.

The chain carries TRBV6-1 and TRBJ1-2; D perhaps matches TRBD1 (5 bases). The germline V and J ends were trimmed by 4 bases and 2 bases, with 11 bases remaining between them. This CDR3 region has 14 residues. Germline values: CDR1 MNHNS, CDR2 SASEGT. The CDR3: CASSVKTENYGYTF. The DNA of the CDR3 is TGTGCCAGCAGTGTCAAGACAGAGAACTATGGCTACACCTTC.

The chain couples TRBV5-5 to TRBJ1-2, with 10 bases that match TRBD1. Germline CDR1 SGHKS, CDR2 YYEKEE (reference sequence). The length of the CDR3 is 14 residues. V shed 2 bases and J 8 bases; nucleotides not matched to a gene: 6. The CDR3 sequence: CASSLPGTGDGYTF. For the CDR3, the DNA is TGTGCCAGCAGCTTACCCGGGACAGGGGACGGCTACACCTTC.

The chain is built from TRBV6-5 and TRBJ1-6; TRBD1 agrees at 11 bases. Germline CDR1 MNHEY, CDR2 SVGAGI. The V segment lost 4 bases and the J segment 5 bases; nucleotides outside the gene matches: 4. The CDR3 runs to 16 residues. CDR3 in DNA: TGTGCCAGCAGTTTGGACAGGGGGCGAAATAATTCACCCCTCCACTTT. It specifies CASSLDRGRNNSPLHF.

This chain links TRBV23-1 with TRBJ2-7; weak D call: TRBD1 (5 bases). TRBV23-1 is marked as an open reading frame, function uncertain. The V end was cut by 5 bases, the J end by 2 bases, with 13 bases between. This CDR3 spans 14 amino acids. CDR3: CASSEVTATYEQYF. CDR3 DNA sequence: TGCGCCAGCAGTGAAGTGACAGCCACCTACGAGCAGTACTTC.

This chain connects TRBV6-1 to TRBJ2-7; 16 nucleotides line up with TRBD2. Germline loops: CDR1 MNHNS, CDR2 SASEGT. Germline trimming cut 2 bases from V and 5 bases from J; bases unmatched to any gene: 9. The CDR3 spans 18 residues. The CDR3 here is CASSENLGLAGGADEQYF. CDR3 nucleotides: TGTGCCAGCAGTGAAAACCTGGGACTAGCGGGGGGGGCTGACGAGCAGTACTTC.

About this clone: One end of the junction varies from germline; a read error may be responsible. The V call is TRBV5-6, the J call TRBJ1-3; tentatively, D is TRBD1 (6 bases). The length of the CDR3 is 16 residues. The germline gives CDR1 SGHDT, CDR2 YYEEEE. The chain's CDR3 is CASSSLTGGVGDTIYF. The CDR3 region has the DNA TGTGCCAGCAGCTCGTTGACAGGAGGCGTTGGAGACACCATATATTTT. The entire variable domain, with the rest obtained from reference TRBV5-6 and TRBJ1-3, is as follows: DAGVTQSPTHLIKTRGQQVTLRCSPKSGHDTVSWYQQALGQGPQFIFQYYEEEERQRGNFPDRFSGHQFPNYSSELNVNALLLGDSALYLCASSSLTGGVGDTIYFGEGSWLTVV.

The chain recombines TRBV5-6 with TRBJ2-7, with D tentatively TRBD1 (5 bases). Trimming stripped 7 bases from V and 2 bases from J, with 19 bases between. CDR3 length: 15 amino acids. The germline V gene encodes CDR1 SGHDT and CDR2 YYEEEE. The CDR3 region has the DNA TGTGCCAGCCGCGGTATCGCCGACAGAGCCTACGAGCAGTACTTC. It encodes CASRGIADRAYEQYF.

The chain has TRBV18 and TRBJ2-3; possibly TRBD1 for D (6 bases). The V end lost 6 bases, the J end lost 2 bases, and 12 bases lay between the germline ends. The length of the CDR3 is 14 residues. CDR1 is KGHSH and CDR2 is LQKENI in the germline V gene. The CDR3 is CASSPGQATDTQYF. DNA of the CDR3: TGTGCCAGCTCGCCGGGACAAGCCACAGATACGCAGTATTTT. The variable domain in full, with the rest retrieved from reference TRBV18 and TRBJ2-3, is NAGVMQNPRHLVRRRGQEARLRCSPMKGHSHVYWYRQLPEEGLKFMVYLQKENIIDESGMPKERFSAEFPKEGPSILRIQQVVRGDSAAYFCASSPGQATDTQYFGPGTRLTVL.

The chain carries TRBV9 and TRBJ2-1; tentative D call: TRBD1 (5 bases). From germline, CDR1 is SGDLS and CDR2 YYNGEE. V was clipped by 0 bases and J by 2 bases, with 18 bases between them. The CDR3 covers 18 residues. CDR3 region: CASSVARARQGAYNEQFF. In nucleotides, the CDR3 is TGTGCCAGCAGCGTAGCCCGTGCGCGGCAGGGCGCCTACAATGAGCAGTTCTTC.